Listed below are T cell receptor beta chains from one sample, sequenced in a study of blood T cells in healthy people across ages. From the 5' RACE reads, TCRdb called clonotypes with MiXCR, one entry per CDR3 protein. The sample lists roughly 500,000 distinct CDR3 sequences, about 25% seen once, with about a fifth in the top ten. The sequencing input was blood. The source is a woman aged 65 to 85 in good health. CDR3s include the opening cysteine and the closing phenylalanine or tryptophan.

J gene: TRBJ1-6
V gene: TRBV12-3/TRBV12-4
CDR3 protein: CASSLGGGSSYNSPLHF

J gene: TRBJ1-5
V gene: TRBV5-1
CDR3 protein: CASSPMGEGNQPQHF

J gene: TRBJ1-3
V gene: TRBV7-3
CDR3 protein: CASSNPGNGNTIYF

J gene: TRBJ2-3
V gene: TRBV10-3
CDR3 protein: CAITTGRADTQYF

J gene: TRBJ1-1
V gene: TRBV11-3
CDR3 protein: CASSLGPGDGTEAFF

J gene: TRBJ2-5
V gene: TRBV21-1
CDR3 protein: CACNSGRRNSQETQYF

J gene: TRBJ1-5
V gene: TRBV12-3/TRBV12-4
CDR3 protein: CASRVGTGGNQPQHF

J gene: TRBJ2-4
V gene: TRBV6-1
CDR3 protein: CASVVAGAGAKNIQYF

J gene: TRBJ2-7
V gene: TRBV5-1
CDR3 protein: CASSLAGQPLYEQYF

J gene: TRBJ2-4
V gene: TRBV11-2
CDR3 protein: CASSLGSSGAKNIQYF

J gene: TRBJ2-1
V gene: TRBV24-1
CDR3 protein: CATSGFGPEQYNEQFF

J gene: TRBJ1-3
V gene: TRBV4-2
CDR3 protein: CASSRERTGGTSGNTIYF

J gene: TRBJ2-1
V gene: TRBV3-1
CDR3 protein: CASSRGGAVVEQFF

J gene: TRBJ1-2
V gene: TRBV4-2
CDR3 protein: CASSQSSRGRPYGYTF

J gene: TRBJ2-7
V gene: TRBV28
CDR3 protein: CASSFVPPHLYCGQYF

J gene: TRBJ1-2
V gene: TRBV10-3
CDR3 protein: CAISESTYAYTF

J gene: TRBJ1-3
V gene: TRBV9
CDR3 protein: CASSTLSSGNTIYF

J gene: TRBJ2-3
V gene: TRBV5-1
CDR3 protein: CASSPRTMDTQYF

J gene: TRBJ2-7
V gene: TRBV18
CDR3 protein: CASSEDRTYEQYF

J gene: NA
V gene: TRBV15
CDR3 protein: CATSSIQGWGNEQFF

J gene: TRBJ2-3
V gene: TRBV6-2/TRBV6-3
CDR3 protein: CASSDYRTSSTDTQYF

J gene: TRBJ2-2
V gene: TRBV5-1
CDR3 protein: CASSSTGGTNTGELFF

J gene: TRBJ2-3
V gene: TRBV20-1
CDR3 protein: CSANRASGGRSTDTQYF

J gene: NA
V gene: TRBV6-2/TRBV6-3
CDR3 protein: CAAMGSYPYEQYF

J gene: TRBJ1-2
V gene: TRBV6-1
CDR3 protein: CASSEGDRAGYTF

J gene: TRBJ2-3
V gene: TRBV15
CDR3 protein: CATSRGGRYTDTQYF

J gene: TRBJ2-3
V gene: TRBV7-2
CDR3 protein: CASSLASGAHGDTQYF

J gene: TRBJ2-5
V gene: TRBV10-3
CDR3 protein: CAIGASPNQETQYF

J gene: TRBJ2-6
V gene: TRBV29-1
CDR3 protein: CSVWEGANVLTF

J gene: TRBJ2-2
V gene: TRBV15
CDR3 protein: CATSLSGGLGTGELFF

J gene: TRBJ1-2
V gene: TRBV20-1
CDR3 protein: CSARPQELGYGYTF

J gene: NA
V gene: TRBV7-2
CDR3 protein: CASSLRGGLSYEQYF

J gene: NA
V gene: TRBV7-2
CDR3 protein: CASSPGGEVYEQYF

J gene: TRBJ2-5
V gene: TRBV6-2/TRBV6-3
CDR3 protein: CASSTKRTGLGETQYF

J gene: TRBJ2-5
V gene: TRBV6-5
CDR3 protein: CASSYSFFEGAETQYF

J gene: TRBJ2-5
V gene: TRBV7-2
CDR3 protein: CASSSRTGSQETQYF

J gene: TRBJ1-1
V gene: TRBV20-1
CDR3 protein: CSAKKQGANTEAFF

J gene: TRBJ1-1
V gene: TRBV21-1
CDR3 protein: CASSKVPKRDTEAFF

J gene: TRBJ1-4
V gene: TRBV3-1
CDR3 protein: CASSQPGQGNEKLFF

J gene: NA
V gene: TRBV3-1
CDR3 protein: CASSVLASNEQFF

J gene: TRBJ2-7
V gene: TRBV28
CDR3 protein: CASSLKEQYF

J gene: NA
V gene: TRBV2
CDR3 protein: CASSEAQDSFSYEQYF

J gene: TRBJ1-3
V gene: TRBV5-4
CDR3 protein: CASSWTGRGNTIYF

J gene: TRBJ1-1
V gene: TRBV7-3
CDR3 protein: CASSFTGSPEAFF

J gene: TRBJ2-1
V gene: TRBV29-1
CDR3 protein: CSALGLAGSYNEQFF

J gene: TRBJ2-1
V gene: TRBV6-2/TRBV6-3
CDR3 protein: CASSYYGQGLPGEQFF

J gene: TRBJ2-6
V gene: TRBV12-5
CDR3 protein: CASGNRLSGANVLTF

J gene: TRBJ2-1
V gene: TRBV6-5
CDR3 protein: CASSMDGKTTNEQFF